This T cell receptor (beta chain) was identified during a study of shared T cell receptors in the human thymus. The CDR3 covers 15 residues. J gave up 7 bases and V 6 bases, and 14 bases lay outside the gene matches. Germline V CDR1 and CDR2: MGHRA, YSYEKL. Profiled with immunoSEQ multiplex PCR; TCRdb holds only in-frame clones, not every one. The sample holds some 700,000 clones; 80% to 90% are singletons and the top ten take more than 0.008%. These sequences were also reported in another study, on human thymus T cells.

The genes are TRBV4-1 and TRBJ2-5; TRBD1 aligns across 7 bases. The sequence came from a girl in the first two years of life with a congenital heart defect. What was sequenced was thymocytes. CDR3 nucleotides: TGCGCCAGCAGTCGTGGGACAGCCACGAGGGGGACCCAGTACTTC. Translated, it gives CASSRGTATRGTQYF.